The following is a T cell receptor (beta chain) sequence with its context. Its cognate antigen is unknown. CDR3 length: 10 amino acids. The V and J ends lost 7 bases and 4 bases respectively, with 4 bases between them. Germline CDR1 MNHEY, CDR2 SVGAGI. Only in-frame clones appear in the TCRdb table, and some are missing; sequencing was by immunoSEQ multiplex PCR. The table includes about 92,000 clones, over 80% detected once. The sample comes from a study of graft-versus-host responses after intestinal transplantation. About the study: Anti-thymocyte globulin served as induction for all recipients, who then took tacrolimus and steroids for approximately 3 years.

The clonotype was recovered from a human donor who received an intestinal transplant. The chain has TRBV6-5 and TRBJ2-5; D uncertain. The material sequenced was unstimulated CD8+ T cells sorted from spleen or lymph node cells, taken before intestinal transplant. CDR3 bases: TGTGCCAGCACCGGAGAGACCCAGTACTTC. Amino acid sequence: CASTGETQYF.